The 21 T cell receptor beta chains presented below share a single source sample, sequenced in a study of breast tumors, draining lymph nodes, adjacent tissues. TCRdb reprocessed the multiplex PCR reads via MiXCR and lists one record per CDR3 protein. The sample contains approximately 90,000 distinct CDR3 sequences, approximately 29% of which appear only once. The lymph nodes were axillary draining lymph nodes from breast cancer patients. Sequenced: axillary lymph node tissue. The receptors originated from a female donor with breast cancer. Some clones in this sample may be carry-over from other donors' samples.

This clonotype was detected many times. The CDR3 spells CASSLGNQPQHF. DNA for the CDR3: TGTGCCAGCTCATTGGGCAATCAGCCCCAGCATTTT. The chain has TRBV7-9 and TRBJ1-5; D is uncertain. The germline CDR1 and CDR2 sequences are SEHNR and FQNEAQ (reference sequence). V shed 8 bases and J shed 2 bases, with 7 bases lying between them. This CDR3 region has 12 residues. The entire variable domain, with the rest obtained from reference TRBV7-9 and TRBJ1-5, is as follows: DTGVSQNPRHKITKRGQNVTFRCDPISEHNRLYWYRQTLGQGPEFLTYFQNEAQLEKSRLLSDRFSAERPKGSFSTLEIQRTEQGDSAMYLCASSLGNQPQHFGDGTRLSIL.

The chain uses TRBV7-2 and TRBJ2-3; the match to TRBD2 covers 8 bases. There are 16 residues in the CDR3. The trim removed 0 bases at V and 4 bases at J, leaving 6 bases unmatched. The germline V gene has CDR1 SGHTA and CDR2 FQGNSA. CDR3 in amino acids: CASSLARLAWADTQYF. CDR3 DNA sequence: TGTGCCAGCAGCTTAGCGCGACTAGCGTGGGCAGATACGCAGTATTTT.

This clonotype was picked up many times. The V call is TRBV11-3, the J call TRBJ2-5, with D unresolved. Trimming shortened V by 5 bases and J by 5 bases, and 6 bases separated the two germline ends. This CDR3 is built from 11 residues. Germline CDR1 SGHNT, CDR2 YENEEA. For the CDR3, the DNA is TGTGCCAGCAGCAAAGAGGAGACCCAGTACTTC. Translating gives CASSKEETQYF.

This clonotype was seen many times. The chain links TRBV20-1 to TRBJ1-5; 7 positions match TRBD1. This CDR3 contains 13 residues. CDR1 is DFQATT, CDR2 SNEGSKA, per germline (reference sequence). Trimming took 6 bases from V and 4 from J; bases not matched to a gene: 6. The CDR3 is CSARGTDNQPQHF. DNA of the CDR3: TGCAGTGCGAGGGGGACAGATAATCAGCCCCAGCATTTT.

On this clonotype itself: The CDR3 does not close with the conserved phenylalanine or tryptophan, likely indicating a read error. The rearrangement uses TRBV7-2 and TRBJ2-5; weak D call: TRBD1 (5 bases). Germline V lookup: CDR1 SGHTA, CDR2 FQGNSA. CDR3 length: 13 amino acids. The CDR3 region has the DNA TGTGTCAGCAGTTTTACAGGTGGGGAGACCCAGTACCTC. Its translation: CVSSFTGGETQYL.

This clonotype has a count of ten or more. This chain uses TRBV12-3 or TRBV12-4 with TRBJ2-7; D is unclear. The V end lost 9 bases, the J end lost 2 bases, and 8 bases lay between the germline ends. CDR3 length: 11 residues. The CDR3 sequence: CASGKAYEQYF. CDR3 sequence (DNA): TGTGCCAGTGGGAAGGCCTACGAGCAGTACTTC.

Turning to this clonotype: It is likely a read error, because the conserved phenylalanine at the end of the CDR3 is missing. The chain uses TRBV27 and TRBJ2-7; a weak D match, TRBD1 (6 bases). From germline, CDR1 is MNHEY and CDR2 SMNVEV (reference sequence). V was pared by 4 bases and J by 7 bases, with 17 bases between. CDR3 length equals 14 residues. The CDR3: CASSSDVTGFEQYL. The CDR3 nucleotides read TGTGCCAGCAGTTCTGACGTAACAGGGTTTGAGCAGTACCTC.

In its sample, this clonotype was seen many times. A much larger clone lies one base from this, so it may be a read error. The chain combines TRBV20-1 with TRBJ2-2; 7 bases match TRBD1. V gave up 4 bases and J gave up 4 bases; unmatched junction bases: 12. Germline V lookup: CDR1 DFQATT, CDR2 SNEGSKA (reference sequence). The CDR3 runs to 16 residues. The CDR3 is CSAIHPDRATTGELFF. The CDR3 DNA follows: TGCAGTGCTATTCACCCCGACAGGGCGACCACCGGGGAGCTGTTTTTT.

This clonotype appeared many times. The CDR3 nucleotides read TGTGCCAGTAGTACGGGACTAGCCGAAACGGAGACCCAGTACTTC. Translated, it gives CASSTGLAETETQYF. The chain couples TRBV19 to TRBJ2-5, with 9 positions matching TRBD2. V trimming: 4 bases; J trimming: 5 bases; junction bases outside the gene matches: 8. The CDR3 is 15 residues long. Germline CDR1 and CDR2: LNHDA and SQIVND (reference sequence).

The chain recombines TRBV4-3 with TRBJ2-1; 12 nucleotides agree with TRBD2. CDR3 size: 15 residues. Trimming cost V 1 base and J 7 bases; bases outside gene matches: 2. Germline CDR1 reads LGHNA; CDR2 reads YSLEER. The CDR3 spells CASSQGTSGVNEQFF. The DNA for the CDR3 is TGCGCCAGCAGCCAAGGGACTAGCGGGGTTAATGAGCAGTTCTTC.

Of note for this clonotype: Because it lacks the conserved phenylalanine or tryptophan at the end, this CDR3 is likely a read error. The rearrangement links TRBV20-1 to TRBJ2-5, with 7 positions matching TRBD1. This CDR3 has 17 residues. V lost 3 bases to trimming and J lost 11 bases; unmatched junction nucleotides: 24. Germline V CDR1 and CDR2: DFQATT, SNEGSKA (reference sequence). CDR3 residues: CSASPPLGREGADTQYC. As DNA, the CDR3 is TGCAGTGCTAGCCCACCCCTGGGGAGAGAGGGGGCAGATACGCAGTACTGC.

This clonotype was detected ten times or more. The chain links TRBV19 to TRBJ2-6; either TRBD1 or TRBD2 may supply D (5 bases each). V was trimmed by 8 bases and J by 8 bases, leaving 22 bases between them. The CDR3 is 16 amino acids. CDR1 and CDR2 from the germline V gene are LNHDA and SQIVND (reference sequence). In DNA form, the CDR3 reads TGTGCCAGTCGGGACGTTATAAGACTTGAGACCAACGTCCTGACTTTC. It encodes CASRDVIRLETNVLTF. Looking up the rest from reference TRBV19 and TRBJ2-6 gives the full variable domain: DGGITQSPKYLFRKEGQNVTLSCEQNLNHDAMYWYRQDPGQGLRLIYYSQIVNDFQKGDIAEGYSVSREKKESFPLTVTSAQKNPTAFYLCASRDVIRLETNVLTFGAGSRLTVL.

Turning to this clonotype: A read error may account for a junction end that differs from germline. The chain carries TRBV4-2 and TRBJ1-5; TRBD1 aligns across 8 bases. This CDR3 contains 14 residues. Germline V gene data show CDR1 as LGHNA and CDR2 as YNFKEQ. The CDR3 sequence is CAGSQGQGDQLQHF. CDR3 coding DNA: TGTGCCGGCAGCCAAGGACAGGGAGATCAGCTCCAGCATTTT.

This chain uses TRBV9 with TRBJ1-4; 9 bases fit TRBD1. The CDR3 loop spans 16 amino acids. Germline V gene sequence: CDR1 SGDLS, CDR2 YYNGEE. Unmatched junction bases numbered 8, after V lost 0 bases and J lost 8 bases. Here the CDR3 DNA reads TGTGCCAGCAGCGTAGTGGGACAGGGAATGAGAGAAAAACTGTTTTTT. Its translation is CASSVVGQGMREKLFF.

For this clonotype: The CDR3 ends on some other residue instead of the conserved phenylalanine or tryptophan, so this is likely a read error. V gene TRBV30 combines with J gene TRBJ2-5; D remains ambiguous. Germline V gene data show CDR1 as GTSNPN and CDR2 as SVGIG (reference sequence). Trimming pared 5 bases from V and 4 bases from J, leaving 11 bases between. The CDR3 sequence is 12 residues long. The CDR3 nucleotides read TGTGCCTGGGGGCGTACGATAGAGACCCAGTACCTC. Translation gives CAWGRTIETQYL.

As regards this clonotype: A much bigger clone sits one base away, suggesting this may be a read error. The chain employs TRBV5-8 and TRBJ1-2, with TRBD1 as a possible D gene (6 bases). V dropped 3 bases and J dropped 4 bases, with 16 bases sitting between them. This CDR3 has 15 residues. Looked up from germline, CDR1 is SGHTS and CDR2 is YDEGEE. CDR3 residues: CASSWGRARGYGYTF. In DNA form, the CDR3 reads TGTGCCAGCAGCTGGGGGCGGGCCAGGGGCTATGGCTACACCTTC.

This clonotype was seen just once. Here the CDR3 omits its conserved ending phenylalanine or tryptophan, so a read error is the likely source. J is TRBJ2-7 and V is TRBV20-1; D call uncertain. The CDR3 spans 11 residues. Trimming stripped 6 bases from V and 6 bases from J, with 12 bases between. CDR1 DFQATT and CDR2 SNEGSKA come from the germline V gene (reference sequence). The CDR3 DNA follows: TGCAGTGCGAGATCGCTCTCCGAGCAGTACCTC. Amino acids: CSARSLSEQYL.

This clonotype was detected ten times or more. The DNA for the CDR3 is TGTGCTTCCGGGGACCGGGGCACCGGGGAGCTGTTTTTT. Its protein product is CASGDRGTGELFF. This rearrangement joins TRBV3-1 to TRBJ2-2; D is perhaps TRBD1 or TRBD2 (5 bases each). The CDR3 has 13 residues. Looked up from germline, CDR1 is LGHDT and CDR2 is YNNKEL (reference sequence).

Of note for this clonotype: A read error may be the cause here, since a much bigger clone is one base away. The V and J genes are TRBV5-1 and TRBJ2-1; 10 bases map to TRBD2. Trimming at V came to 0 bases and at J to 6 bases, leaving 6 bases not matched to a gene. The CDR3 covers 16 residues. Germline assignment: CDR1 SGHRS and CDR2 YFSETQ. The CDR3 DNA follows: TGCGCCAGCAGCTTGGTGGCCTGGACTAGCGGCAATGAGCAGTTCTTC. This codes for CASSLVAWTSGNEQFF.

The CDR3 spells CSAVGGGSYNEQYF. DNA of the CDR3: TGCAGTGCAGTGGGGGGAGGATCCTACAATGAGCAGTATTTT. The J gene is TRBJ2-3, the V gene TRBV20-1; the D gene is possibly TRBD2 (6 bases). CDR3 length: 14 amino acids. Germline V gives CDR1 DFQATT, CDR2 SNEGSKA (reference sequence). V lost 6 bases and J lost 11, with 24 bases in between.

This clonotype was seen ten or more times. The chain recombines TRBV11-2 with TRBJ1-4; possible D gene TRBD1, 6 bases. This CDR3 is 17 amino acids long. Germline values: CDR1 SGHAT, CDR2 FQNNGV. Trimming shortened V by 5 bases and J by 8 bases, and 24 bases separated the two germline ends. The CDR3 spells CASSAYPHGDNREKLFF. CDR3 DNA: TGTGCCAGCAGCGCATACCCCCATGGGGACAACCGAGAAAAACTGTTTTTT.